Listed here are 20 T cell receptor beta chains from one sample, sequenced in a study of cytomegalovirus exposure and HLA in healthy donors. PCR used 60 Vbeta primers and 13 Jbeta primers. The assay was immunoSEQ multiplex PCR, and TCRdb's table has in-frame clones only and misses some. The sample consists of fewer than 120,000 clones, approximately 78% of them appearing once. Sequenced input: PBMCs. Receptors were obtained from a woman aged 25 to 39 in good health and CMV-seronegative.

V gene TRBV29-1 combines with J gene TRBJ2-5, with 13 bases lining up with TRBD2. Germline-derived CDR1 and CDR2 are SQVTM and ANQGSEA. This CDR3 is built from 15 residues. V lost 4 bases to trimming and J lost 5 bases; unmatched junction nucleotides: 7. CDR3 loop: CSVGLMTSGRETQYF. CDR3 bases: TGCAGCGTTGGTCTTATGACTAGCGGGAGGGAGACCCAGTACTTC.

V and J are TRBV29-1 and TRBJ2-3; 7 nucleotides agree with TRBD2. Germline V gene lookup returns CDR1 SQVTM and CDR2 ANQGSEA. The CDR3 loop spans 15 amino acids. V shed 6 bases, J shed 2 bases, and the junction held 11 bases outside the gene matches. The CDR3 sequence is CSVPRGTTITDTQYF. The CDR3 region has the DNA TGCAGCGTCCCCAGAGGGACTACAATCACAGATACGCAGTATTTT.

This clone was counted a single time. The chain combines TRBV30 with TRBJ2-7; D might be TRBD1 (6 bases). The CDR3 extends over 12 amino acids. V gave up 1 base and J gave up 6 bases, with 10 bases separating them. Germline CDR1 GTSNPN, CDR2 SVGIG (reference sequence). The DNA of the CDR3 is TGTGCCTGGAGTGCCACAGGGTTCGAGCAGTACTTC. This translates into CAWSATGFEQYF.

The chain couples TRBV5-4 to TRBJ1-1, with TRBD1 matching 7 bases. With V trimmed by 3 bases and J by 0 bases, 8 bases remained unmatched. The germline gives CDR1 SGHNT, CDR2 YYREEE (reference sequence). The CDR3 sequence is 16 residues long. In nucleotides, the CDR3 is TGTGCCAGCAGCTGGGGGAACAGGGGACTGAACACTGAAGCTTTCTTT. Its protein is CASSWGNRGLNTEAFF.

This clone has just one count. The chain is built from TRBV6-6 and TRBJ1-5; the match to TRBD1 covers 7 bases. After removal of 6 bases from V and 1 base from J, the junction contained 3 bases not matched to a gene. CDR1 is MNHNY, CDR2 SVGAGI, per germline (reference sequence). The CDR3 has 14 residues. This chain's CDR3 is CASREDRSNQPQHF. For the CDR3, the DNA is TGTGCCAGCAGGGAGGACAGGAGCAATCAGCCCCAGCATTTT.

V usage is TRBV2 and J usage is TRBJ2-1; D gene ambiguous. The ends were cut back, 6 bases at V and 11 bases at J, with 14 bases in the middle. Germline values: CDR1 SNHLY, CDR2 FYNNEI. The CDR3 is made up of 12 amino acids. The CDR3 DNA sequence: TGTGCCAGCAGACTCCCGGGTAGTCAGCAGTTCTTC. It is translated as CASRLPGSQQFF.

DNA for the CDR3: TGCGCCAGCAGAACTCAGGGGTGGTCCAACGAGCAGTACTTC. Translating gives CASRTQGWSNEQYF. The chain employs TRBV5-1 and TRBJ2-7, with D tentatively TRBD1 (6 bases). The germline gives CDR1 SGHRS, CDR2 YFSETQ. This CDR3 is 14 amino acids long. Trimming pared 5 bases from V and 5 bases from J, leaving 17 bases between.

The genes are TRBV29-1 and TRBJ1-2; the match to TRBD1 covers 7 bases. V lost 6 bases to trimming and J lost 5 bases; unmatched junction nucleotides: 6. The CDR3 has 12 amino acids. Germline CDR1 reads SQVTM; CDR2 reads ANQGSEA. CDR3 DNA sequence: TGCAGCGTCGGACAGGTCGGGTATGGCTACACCTTC. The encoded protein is CSVGQVGYGYTF.

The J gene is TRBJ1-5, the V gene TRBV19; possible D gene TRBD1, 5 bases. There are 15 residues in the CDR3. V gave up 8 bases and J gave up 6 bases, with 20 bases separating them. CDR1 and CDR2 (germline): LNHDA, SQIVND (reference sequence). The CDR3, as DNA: TGTGCCAGTTCGCCCGAGACAGTAATCGGTCAGCCCCAGCATTTT. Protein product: CASSPETVIGQPQHF.

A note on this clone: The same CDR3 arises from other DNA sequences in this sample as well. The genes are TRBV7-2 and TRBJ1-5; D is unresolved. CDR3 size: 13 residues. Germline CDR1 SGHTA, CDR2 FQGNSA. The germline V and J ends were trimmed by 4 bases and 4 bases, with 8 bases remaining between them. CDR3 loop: CASSYRGNQPQHF. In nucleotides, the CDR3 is TGTGCCAGCAGCTACCGAGGGAATCAGCCCCAGCATTTT.

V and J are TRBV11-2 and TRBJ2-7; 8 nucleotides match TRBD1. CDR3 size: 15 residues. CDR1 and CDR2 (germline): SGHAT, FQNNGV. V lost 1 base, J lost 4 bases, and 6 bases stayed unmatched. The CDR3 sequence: CASSLGQGSMYEQYF. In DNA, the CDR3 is TGTGCCAGCAGCTTAGGACAGGGGAGTATGTACGAGCAGTACTTC.

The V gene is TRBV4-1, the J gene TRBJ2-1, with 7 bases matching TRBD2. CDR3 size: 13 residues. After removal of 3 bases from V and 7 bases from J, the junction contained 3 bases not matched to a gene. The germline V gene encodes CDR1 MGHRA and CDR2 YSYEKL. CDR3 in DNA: TGCGCCAGCAGCCAGCTAGCGGATAATGAGCAGTTCTTC. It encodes CASSQLADNEQFF.

The CDR3 is CASSSPSGNTEAFF. The CDR3 DNA sequence: TGTGCCAGCAGCTCGCCGAGCGGAAACACTGAAGCTTTCTTT. This chain uses TRBV7-9 with TRBJ1-1; the D is unclear. This CDR3 has 14 residues. The V end was cut by 4 bases, the J end by 2 bases, with 11 bases between. The germline V gene encodes CDR1 SEHNR and CDR2 FQNEAQ (reference sequence).

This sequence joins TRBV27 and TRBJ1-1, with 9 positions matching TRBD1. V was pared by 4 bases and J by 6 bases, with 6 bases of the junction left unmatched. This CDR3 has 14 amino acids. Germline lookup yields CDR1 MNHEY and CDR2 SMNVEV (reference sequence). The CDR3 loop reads CASSSWTGEAEAFF. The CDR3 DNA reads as TGTGCCAGCAGTTCGTGGACAGGGGAGGCTGAAGCTTTCTTT.

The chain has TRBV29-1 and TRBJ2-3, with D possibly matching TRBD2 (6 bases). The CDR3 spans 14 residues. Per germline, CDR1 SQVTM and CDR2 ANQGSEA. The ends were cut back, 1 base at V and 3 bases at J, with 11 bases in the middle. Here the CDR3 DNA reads TGCAGCGTTGAAGTAGCGGAAATTACAGATACGCAGTATTTT. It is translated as CSVEVAEITDTQYF.

This CDR3 is CASLMGTGASTDTQYF. In DNA, the CDR3 is TGTGCCAGCCTTATGGGGACAGGTGCTAGCACAGATACGCAGTATTTT. The chain couples TRBV6-6 to TRBJ2-3; the match to TRBD1 covers 8 bases. Trimming removed 8 bases from V and 0 bases from J; junction bases left unmatched: 10. Germline CDR1 is MNHNY and CDR2 is SVGAGI (reference sequence). The length of the CDR3 is 16 residues.

The CDR3 is CASSLGTSGNSYEQYF. The CDR3 region has the DNA TGCGCCAGCAGCCTGGGGACTAGCGGGAATTCTTACGAGCAGTACTTC. V usage is TRBV4-1 and J usage is TRBJ2-7; TRBD2 agrees at 13 bases. Germline V CDR1 and CDR2: MGHRA, YSYEKL. Trimming took 4 bases from V and 4 from J; bases not matched to a gene: 7. The CDR3 runs 16 residues.

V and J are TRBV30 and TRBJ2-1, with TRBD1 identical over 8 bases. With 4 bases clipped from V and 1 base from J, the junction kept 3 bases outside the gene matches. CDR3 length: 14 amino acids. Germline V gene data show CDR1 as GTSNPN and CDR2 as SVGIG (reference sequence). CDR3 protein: CAWTGQGSYNEQFF. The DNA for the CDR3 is TGTGCCTGGACCGGACAGGGATCCTACAATGAGCAGTTCTTC.

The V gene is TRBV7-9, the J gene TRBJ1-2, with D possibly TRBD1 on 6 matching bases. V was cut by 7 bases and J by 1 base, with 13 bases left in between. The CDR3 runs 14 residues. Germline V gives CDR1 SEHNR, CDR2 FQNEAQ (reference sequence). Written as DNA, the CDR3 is TGTGCCAGCAACCAGCAGGGGAGTAACTATGGCTACACCTTC. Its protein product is CASNQQGSNYGYTF.

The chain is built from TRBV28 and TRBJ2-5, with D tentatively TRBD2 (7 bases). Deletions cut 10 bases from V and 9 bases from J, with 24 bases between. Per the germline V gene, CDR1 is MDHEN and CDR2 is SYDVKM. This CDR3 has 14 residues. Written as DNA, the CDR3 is TGTGCCACCCGGGGGGCAGGGTTAGGAGGGGCCCAGTACTTC. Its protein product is CATRGAGLGGAQYF.